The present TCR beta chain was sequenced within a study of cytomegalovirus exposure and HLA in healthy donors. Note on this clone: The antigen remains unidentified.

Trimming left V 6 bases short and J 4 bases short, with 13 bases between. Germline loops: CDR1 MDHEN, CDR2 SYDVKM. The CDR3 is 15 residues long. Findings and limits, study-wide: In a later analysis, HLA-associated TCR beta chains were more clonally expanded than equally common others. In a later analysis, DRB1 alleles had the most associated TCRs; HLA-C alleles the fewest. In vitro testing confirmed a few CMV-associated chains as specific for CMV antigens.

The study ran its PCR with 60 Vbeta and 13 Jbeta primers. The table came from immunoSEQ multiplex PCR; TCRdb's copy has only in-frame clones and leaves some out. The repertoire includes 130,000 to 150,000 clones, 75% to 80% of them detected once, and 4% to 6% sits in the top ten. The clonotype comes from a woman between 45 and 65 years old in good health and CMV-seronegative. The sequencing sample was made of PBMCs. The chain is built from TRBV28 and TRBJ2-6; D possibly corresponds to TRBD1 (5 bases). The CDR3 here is CASSPAGPGANVLTF. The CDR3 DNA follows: TGTGCCAGCAGCCCCGCAGGGCCCGGGGCCAACGTCCTGACTTTC.